These T cell receptor beta chains were read from a single sample in a study of vaccination and CD4 T cells after COVID-19. TCRdb used MiXCR to reprocess the PCR reads, holding one entry per CDR3 protein. The sample holds 20,000 to 25,000 distinct CDR3 sequences; 30% to 45% are singletons and the top ten take around 8.2%. The antigens for these receptors are not known. The sequenced sample was CD4+ T cells from blood, cultured in vitro, obtained about 7 months after SARS-CoV-2 vaccination. The receptor source for this set is a human donor who had recovered from COVID-19. The CDR3 runs from the conserved cysteine through the conserved F or W. D genes are given only for firm matches. Not all rows give a size; the values are once, few, many and, for expanded clones, a class.

>TRBJ1-1|TRBV28|TRBD1|-
TGTGCCAGCAGGAGACAGGGTAACACTGAAGCTTTCTTT
CASRRQGNTEAFF
>TRBJ2-1|TRBV6-4|TRBD2|-
TGTGCCAGCAGTGCTTGGGCTAGCGGGATCAATGAGCAGTTCTTC
CASSAWASGINEQFF
>TRBJ2-3|TRBV20-1|-|-
TGCAGTGCTCCCGGGCTGAGCACAGATACGCAGTATTTT
CSAPGLSTDTQYF
>TRBJ2-1|TRBV15|-|-
TGTGCCACCAGCAGAGATACTCCCGCGAGCGGCAATGAGCAGTTCTTC
CATSRDTPASGNEQFF
>TRBJ2-7|TRBV27|-|few
TGTGCCAGCACGGATGGGAGGACCTACGAGCAGTACTTC
CASTDGRTYEQYF
>TRBJ2-7|TRBV28|TRBD1|-
TGTGCCAGCAGTTCTCCTCTAAACAGGGGCGGCTACGAGCAGTACTTC
CASSSPLNRGGYEQYF
>TRBJ1-2|TRBV19|-|-
TGTGCCAGTAGTATGAAGCAGGTTAACTATGGCTACACCTTC
CASSMKQVNYGYTF
>TRBJ2-7|TRBV6-1|-|few
TGTGCCAGCAGTGGGGACCTGACGGGCGAGCAGTACTTC
CASSGDLTGEQYF
>TRBJ2-7|TRBV28|TRBD1|-
TGTGCCAGCAGTTTATATGGGACAGGGGAGCAGTACTTC
CASSLYGTGEQYF
>TRBJ1-6|TRBV4-2|-|once
TGTGCCAGCAGCCAAGGGAGTTTATTGGACTCACCCCTCCACTTT
CASSQGSLLDSPLHF
>TRBJ1-5|TRBV15|-|medium-sized
TGTGCCACCAGCAGAGATCGGGGTCAGCCCCAGCATTTT
CATSRDRGQPQHF
>TRBJ1-5|TRBV6-5|-|few
TGTGCCAGCAGTTACTCAAGGGGGAACCAGCCCCAGCATTTT
CASSYSRGNQPQHF
>TRBJ2-7|TRBV6-2/TRBV6-3|TRBD2|-
TGTGCCAGCAGTTACTCGACTAGCGCCTACGAGCAGTACTTC
CASSYSTSAYEQYF
>TRBJ1-5|TRBV7-2|-|-
TGTGCCAGCAGCACCAGGGTGGATCAGCCCCAGCATTTT
CASSTRVDQPQHF
>TRBJ1-5|TRBV6-1|-|few
TGTGCCAGCAGTGACGATCCGTATCGGATCAATCAGCCCCAGCATTTT
CASSDDPYRINQPQHF
>TRBJ2-7|TRBV20-1|-|few
TGCAGTGCTAGTGCCAGGGGCGTCTCCTACGAGCAGTACTTC
CSASARGVSYEQYF
>TRBJ2-1|TRBV7-2|TRBD2|-
TGTGCCAGCAGCCAACCACGGACTAGCGGAGTCTACAATGAGCAGTTCTTC
CASSQPRTSGVYNEQFF
>TRBJ2-7|TRBV29-1|TRBD2|-
TGCAGCGTTGGGCAAGTCCCTAGCGGCAGCTCCTACGAGCAGTACTTC
CSVGQVPSGSSYEQYF
>TRBJ2-1|TRBV20-1|TRBD2|once
TGCAGTGCTGGAAGACTGGGACTAGCGGGAGGTACTGAGCAGTTCTTC
CSAGRLGLAGGTEQFF
>TRBJ2-5|TRBV7-6|-|few
TGTGCCAGCAGCTTGAGACTAACTCAAGAGACCCAGTACTTC
CASSLRLTQETQYF
>TRBJ1-1|TRBV27|-|-
TGTGCCAGCAGGGGGGGGTTGGGGAACACTGAAGCTTTCTTT
CASRGGLGNTEAFF
>TRBJ2-3|TRBV20-1|-|-
TGCAGTGCTAGGGTAGATACGCAGTATTTT
CSARVDTQYF
>TRBJ1-6|TRBV5-4|-|-
TGTGCCAGCAGCGCCCGGGACTATAATTCACCCCTCCACTTT
CASSARDYNSPLHF
>TRBJ1-2|TRBV28|TRBD1|few
TGTGCCAACTCGGACAGGATAGGAACCCCTATGCGCTACACCTTC
CANSDRIGTPMRYTF
>TRBJ2-1|TRBV24-1|TRBD2|few
TGTGCCACCAGTGAGGGCGGGAGCTTAAAGAATGAGCAGTTCTTC
CATSEGGSLKNEQFF
>TRBJ2-3|TRBV20-1|TRBD2|-
TGCGGGGGACTAGCGGACACGGGCGGCACAGATACGCAGTATTTT
CGGLADTGGTDTQYF
>TRBJ2-5|TRBV18|TRBD2|few
TGTGCCAGCTCACCAAGGGTAGCGGGATACCAAGAGACCCAGTACTTC
CASSPRVAGYQETQYF
>TRBJ2-3|TRBV7-2|-|-
TGTGCCAGCAGCTTATTCACGGGACCTAGCACAGATACGCAGTATTTT
CASSLFTGPSTDTQYF